The entry below gives a single T cell receptor (beta chain) sequence along with its context. Its antigen remains unidentified. Base qualities are missing; no much larger clone stands one base away. This sample was included in a study of vaccination and CD4 T cells after COVID-19 (dated by TCRdb to between 2021 and 2024). Concerning the study at large: Six males and four females were included in the convalescent cohort, with two Hispanic individuals, seven Caucasians, two Asians and one multiracial person represented. In an earlier paper using these donors, memory CD4+ T cell crossreactivity between SARS-CoV-2 and common cold coronavirus spike proteins was assessed at the TCR clonotype level. Each participant got two doses of either the Pfizer-BioNTech BNT162b2 vaccine (n=8) or the Moderna mRNA-1273 vaccine (n=2). In 10 COVID-19 convalescent patients and a handful of infection-naive healthy vaccine recipients, researchers compared the spike-specific CD4+ TCR repertoire from before mRNA vaccination with the repertoire from after. The time from the second vaccine dose to post-vaccine blood sampling had a median of 72 days and ranged from about 13 to 250 days. Post-COVID blood samples from convalescent patients were collected a median of roughly 100 days after diagnosis, with a range of roughly 35 to 161 days. For stimulating the cultures, overlapping spike peptide pools were used, derived from SARS-CoV-2 as well as from the common cold coronaviruses HCoV-NL63, HCoV-OC43 and HCoV-229E. Control cultures received a CEFX viral epitope pool as the positive control, an HIV-1 Nef peptide pool as the negative control, or no peptide. What the research found in general, with its limitations: The study included relatively few convalescent patients and did not analyze early timepoints after natural infection. Among the post-vaccine SARS-CoV-2-reactive clones in convalescent patients, a median approximately 86% showed up only after vaccination, which suggests vaccine-specific priming. The median number of SARS-CoV-2-reactive clonotypes rose from 20 to 25 after infection to about 40 after vaccination, but the change was not significant. Of the vaccine-specific clones found in convalescent patients, nearly all (304 of 307) were mono-reactive for SARS-CoV-2 spike instead of being cross-reactive with common cold coronaviruses.

Libraries were made using PCR. DNA from cultured CD4+ T cells was subjected to TCR sequencing with the Oncomine TCR Beta short-read assay at the Johns Hopkins FTIC core. Genomic DNA was extracted from the cultured CD4+ T cells with the QIAamp micro DNA kit. Oncomine TCR Beta libraries from cultured CD4+ T cells were pooled with unique dual indexes and sequenced on an Illumina iSeq 100. The study's processing was this. Non-productive sequences were filtered out, and CDR3s that did not start with C, did not end with F or W, or were shorter than 7 amino acids were discarded. The MANAFEST web application was used to identify antigen-specific clonotypes by comparing peptide-stimulated wells against reference wells and other culture wells. To be called positive, a clone needed an FDR below 0.05, an odds ratio above 5, and a productive frequency above 0.1% in at least two of three replicate wells. Cross-reactive clonotypes were defined as significantly expanded in both SARS-CoV-2 spike wells and at least one common cold coronavirus spike condition. Using R version 3.6.1, CDR3 homology was evaluated through Levenshtein distances (stringdist) along with unrooted phylogenetic trees (ape). The public reads were quality trimmed at Q25 with fastp and then assembled into clones with MiXCR by TCRdb, keeping productive beta chains. One record per CDR3 amino acid sequence lists the most common genes and DNA. These V and J calls originate from TCRdb's pipeline instead of the authors' own analysis. A total of approximately 5,000 distinct CDR3 sequences appear in this sample, around a quarter of them only once. The biggest ten clones account for less than 20% of the sample.

The CDR3 contains 14 residues, cysteine and phenylalanine counted. Of the read, only the CDR3 DNA is kept; its 42 bases are in frame from base 1. The germline V gene specifies SGHRS as CDR1 and YFSETQ as CDR2. V lost 0 bases and J lost 4 bases; the stretch between them is 8 bases long. In the paper's terms, the treatment or condition label means: roughly ten-day PBMC culture with coronavirus spike peptide pools or control peptides (ViraFEST assay). CD4+ T cells from unexposed donors were collected before the COVID-19 pandemic (2011-2018). The ViraFEST assay, used in the study, expanded antigen-specific T cells with peptide pools and then identified the expanded clonotypes through TCR sequencing. PBMCs were cultured at fewer than 2.5 million per well in IMDM supplemented with around 5% human AB serum and roughly 10 IU/ml IL-2, with 10 ug/ml peptide pools added. Half of the culture medium was replaced with fresh IL-2-containing medium on days 3 and 7. After around 11 days of culture, CD4+ T cells were isolated by negative selection with the EasySep CD4+ T cell isolation kit. As cell numbers permitted, CD4+ T cells from unexposed donors were tested for reactivity to SARS-CoV-2 S and N and to four common cold coronavirus spike pools. PBMCs were separated from whole blood using Ficoll-Paque Plus gradient centrifugation and then either used fresh or cryopreserved at -140C. Triplicate wells were generally used for each culture condition. Leukapheresis product for the unexposed donors was purchased commercially.

This receptor was identified in a human donor in good health. The sample comprised CD4+ T cells from blood, cultured in vitro. Here the chain combines TRBV5-1 and TRBJ1-5; the D gene is not confidently resolved. The DNA sequence follows: TGCGCCAGCAGCTTGGCCTTGGGGAATCAGCCCCAGCATTTT. It is translated as CASSLALGNQPQHF. With the portions outside the CDR3 filled from the reference TRBV5-1 and TRBJ1-5 genes, the complete variable region becomes KAGVTQTPRYLIKTRGQQVTLSCSPISGHRSVSWYQQTPGQGLQFLFEYFSETQRNKGNFPGRFSGRQFSNSRSEMNVSTLELGDSALYLCASSLALGNQPQHFGDGTRLSIL.